This is a list of T cell receptor beta chains from one sample in a study of T cells after yellow fever vaccination. TCRdb redid the calling of the 5' RACE reads with MiXCR, one entry per CDR3 protein. The sample consists of roughly 50,000 distinct CDR3 sequences, 7% to 8.5% of them appearing once. This specimen was CD8+ T cells sorted from PBMCs, taken around 14 days after the first yellow fever vaccination. The receptors derive from a man aged 18 to 30 who received the YFV17D yellow fever vaccine. The CDR3 runs from the conserved cysteine through the conserved F or W. A D gene is named only where the DNA matches it firmly. Clone sizes are given selectively: once, few, many, or a class where the clone is expanded.

d_gene	j_gene	abundance	v_gene	CDR3aa	CDR3nt
TRBD1	TRBJ1-6	many	TRBV6-5	CASSYSPGGASPLHF	TGTGCCAGCAGTTACTCGCCAGGGGGTGCCTCACCCCTCCACTTT
.	TRBJ1-1	many	TRBV7-2	CASSVAALGATEAFF	TGTGCCAGCAGCGTAGCCGCGCTTGGGGCCACTGAAGCTTTCTTT
.	TRBJ2-3	many	TRBV11-2	CASSLLRQGLTDTQYF	TGTGCCAGCAGCTTACTGAGGCAGGGATTGACAGATACGCAGTATTTT
.	TRBJ1-3	.	TRBV15	CATSTVVISGNTIYF	TGTGCCACCAGCACTGTTGTCATCTCTGGAAACACCATATATTTT
.	TRBJ2-5	many	TRBV20-1	CSAREIEGFRGLEETQYF	TGCAGTGCTAGAGAGATCGAGGGATTTAGGGGCCTGGAGGAGACCCAGTACTTC
TRBD1	TRBJ1-1	.	TRBV12-3/TRBV12-4	CASSLGDRTYTEAFF	TGTGCCAGCAGTTTGGGGGACAGGACGTACACTGAAGCTTTCTTT
.	TRBJ1-1	many	TRBV10-2	CASSLLNTEAFF	TGCGCCAGCAGTTTGTTGAACACTGAAGCTTTCTTT
.	TRBJ2-7	many	TRBV20-1	CSAEGEDSRRDEQYF	TGCAGTGCCGAGGGTGAGGACAGCCGGAGGGACGAGCAGTACTTC
.	TRBJ1-4	many	TRBV28	CASSLNPYRMDHNEKLFF	TGTGCCAGCAGTTTAAACCCATACCGGATGGACCATAATGAAAAACTGTTTTTT
.	TRBJ1-1	many	TRBV29-1	CSVVQGRGEAFF	TGCAGCGTTGTCCAGGGCAGAGGTGAAGCTTTCTTT
TRBD1	TRBJ2-1	many	TRBV9	CASSVGQGAPYNEQFF	TGTGCCAGCAGCGTAGGCCAGGGGGCCCCCTACAATGAGCAGTTCTTC
.	TRBJ1-5	many	TRBV4-3	CASSQDWDSGNQPQHF	TGCGCCAGCAGCCAAGATTGGGATTCGGGCAATCAGCCCCAGCATTTT
TRBD1	TRBJ1-2	many	TRBV2	CASSRQGSDYGYTF	TGTGCCAGCAGCCGACAGGGCTCGGACTATGGCTACACCTTC
TRBD1	TRBJ1-2	many	TRBV4-3	CASSQDPPRGLWYTNYGYTF	TGCGCCAGCAGCCAAGATCCCCCCAGGGGGCTTTGGTATACTAACTATGGCTACACCTTC
.	TRBJ2-1	many	TRBV7-2	CASSSRKAGRSYNEQFF	TGTGCCAGCAGCTCTCGGAAAGCGGGCCGGTCCTACAATGAGCAGTTCTTC
TRBD1	TRBJ2-2	many	TRBV12-3/TRBV12-4	CASTPDRGDKKYTGELFF	TGTGCCAGCACCCCAGACAGGGGCGACAAAAAATACACCGGGGAGCTGTTTTTT
TRBD1	TRBJ2-5	.	TRBV4-1	CASSQEGTGGETQYF	TGCGCCAGCAGCCAAGAAGGGACAGGGGGGGAGACCCAGTACTTC
.	TRBJ2-3	many	TRBV2	CASSDIRVTASTDTQYF	TGTGCCAGCAGTGATATCCGCGTGACAGCCAGCACAGATACGCAGTATTTT
TRBD2	TRBJ2-3	many	TRBV4-1	CASSLWPSGVVDTQYF	TGCGCCAGCAGCCTCTGGCCTAGCGGGGTGGTAGATACGCAGTATTTT
.	TRBJ2-3	many	TRBV12-3/TRBV12-4	CASGSDGGATDTQYF	TGTGCCAGCGGTTCGGACGGTGGGGCCACAGATACGCAGTATTTT
.	TRBJ2-7	many	TRBV5-1	CASSWGGRYEQYF	TGCGCCAGCAGCTGGGGGGGCCGCTACGAGCAGTACTTC
.	TRBJ2-5	many	TRBV9	CASSVGGDQETQYF	TGTGCCAGCAGCGTAGGAGGGGACCAAGAGACCCAGTACTTC
.	TRBJ2-5	many	TRBV12-3/TRBV12-4	CASARQALQETQYF	TGTGCCAGCGCGAGACAGGCCCTCCAAGAGACCCAGTACTTC
.	TRBJ1-6	many	TRBV6-5	CASSYSRAVGSPLHF	TGTGCCAGCAGTTACTCGAGGGCGGTGGGCTCACCCCTCCACTTT
.	TRBJ1-1	many	TRBV6-1	CASSEGPLWREAFF	TGTGCCAGCAGTGAAGGCCCTCTCTGGAGGGAAGCTTTCTTT
.	TRBJ1-1	many	TRBV14	CASSLQGVSTEAFF	TGTGCCAGCAGCCTACAGGGCGTCAGCACTGAAGCTTTCTTT
.	TRBJ2-5	many	TRBV7-2	CASSLWGRGEETQYF	TGTGCCAGCAGCTTATGGGGTAGGGGCGAAGAGACCCAGTACTTC
.	TRBJ2-3	few	TRBV2	CASMVGGGYVDTQYF	TGTGCCAGCATGGTGGGGGGAGGTTATGTAGATACGCAGTATTTT
TRBD1	TRBJ2-3	few	TRBV5-1	CASSEGDSHPDTQYF	TGCGCCAGCAGCGAAGGGGACAGCCATCCAGATACGCAGTATTTT
TRBD1	TRBJ2-7	many	TRBV20-1	CSATRDSPYEQYF	TGCAGCGCCACCCGGGACAGTCCCTACGAGCAGTACTTC
.	TRBJ2-7	many	TRBV4-1	CASSQGRVNYEQYF	TGCGCCAGCAGCCAAGGGCGGGTCAACTACGAGCAGTACTTC
TRBD1	TRBJ1-1	many	TRBV11-1	CASSSDRGLNTEAFF	TGTGCCAGCAGCTCAGACAGGGGGCTGAACACTGAAGCTTTCTTT
.	TRBJ2-3	many	TRBV7-9	CASSPRAGVASDTQYF	TGTGCCAGCAGCCCCCGGGCAGGGGTCGCTTCAGATACGCAGTATTTT
.	TRBJ1-4	few	TRBV12-3/TRBV12-4	CASSPDPSGGEKLFF	TGTGCCAGCAGTCCAGACCCTTCCGGTGGTGAAAAACTGTTTTTT
.	TRBJ1-1	many	TRBV7-9	CASSLASMGNTEAFF	TGTGCCAGCAGCTTAGCGTCGATGGGAAACACTGAAGCTTTCTTT
TRBD1	TRBJ1-5	many	TRBV15	CATTQGDSNQPQHF	TGTGCCACCACCCAGGGGGATAGCAATCAGCCCCAGCATTTT
.	TRBJ2-1	many	TRBV4-3	CASRGNNEQFF	TGCGCCAGCAGAGGGAACAATGAGCAGTTCTTC
.	TRBJ2-7	many	TRBV4-1	CASSQEQGPYEQYF	TGCGCCAGCAGCCAAGAACAGGGACCCTACGAGCAGTACTTC
.	TRBJ2-1	many	TRBV7-6	CASSFYADLGADNEQFF	TGTGCCAGCAGCTTTTATGCGGACCTAGGGGCCGACAATGAGCAGTTCTTC
TRBD2	TRBJ2-3	many	TRBV4-3	CASSQDSWMASGSTDTQYF	TGCGCCAGCAGCCAAGATTCTTGGATGGCTAGCGGTAGCACAGATACGCAGTATTTT
TRBD1	TRBJ1-2	many	TRBV12-3/TRBV12-4	CASSWASDRLLGPYF	TGTGCCAGCAGTTGGGCGTCGGACAGGCTCTTAGGCCCCTACTTC
.	TRBJ2-5	many	TRBV2	CASSELGVLEYQETQYF	TGTGCCAGCAGTGAACTAGGGGTCCTCGAGTACCAAGAGACCCAGTACTTC
TRBD1	TRBJ2-1	many	TRBV19	CATRTGYIGEQFF	TGTGCCACTCGGACAGGGTATATTGGTGAGCAGTTCTTC
.	TRBJ1-6	many	TRBV4-3	CASSQDEGDNSPLHF	TGCGCCAGCAGCCAAGACGAGGGGGACAATTCACCCCTCCACTTT
TRBD2	TRBJ2-1	many	TRBV20-1	CSAAPVAGGYNEQFF	TGCAGTGCTGCCCCGGTAGCGGGGGGCTACAATGAGCAGTTCTTC
.	TRBJ2-1	many	TRBV6-1	CASSVGPSSYNEQFF	TGTGCCAGCAGTGTCGGCCCTAGCTCCTACAATGAGCAGTTCTTC
TRBD2	TRBJ2-1	.	TRBV5-1	CASNCWRGVDNEQFF	TGCGCCAGCAACTGCTGGCGGGGGGTCGACAATGAGCAGTTCTTC
.	TRBJ1-5	many	TRBV6-4	CASSAGSNQPQHF	TGTGCCAGCAGTGCCGGGAGCAATCAGCCCCAGCATTTT
TRBD1	TRBJ1-4	.	TRBV5-1	CASSFDRGYEKLFF	TGCGCCAGCAGCTTCGACAGGGGGTATGAAAAACTGTTTTTT
.	TRBJ1-2	many	TRBV12-3/TRBV12-4	CASSLGEIYGYTF	TGTGCCAGCAGTTTGGGGGAGATCTATGGCTACACCTTC
.	TRBJ2-1	many	TRBV5-1	CASSSEGLSYNEQFF	TGCGCCAGCTCCTCCGAGGGCCTCTCCTACAATGAGCAGTTCTTC
.	TRBJ2-7	many	TRBV9	CASSVAQAGPSYEQYF	TGTGCCAGCAGCGTAGCCCAAGCAGGGCCGTCCTACGAGCAGTACTTC
TRBD1	TRBJ2-7	many	TRBV7-2	CASSRQGPSYEQYF	TGTGCCAGCAGCCGACAGGGGCCCTCCTACGAGCAGTACTTC
TRBD2	TRBJ2-1	.	TRBV19	CASSIELAGSSYNEQFF	TGTGCCAGTAGCATTGAACTAGCGGGGAGCTCCTACAATGAGCAGTTCTTC
.	TRBJ2-3	many	TRBV11-2	CASRWGTLPTDTQYF	TGTGCCAGCAGGTGGGGGACTTTACCCACAGATACGCAGTATTTT